This T cell receptor (beta chain) was documented in a study of cytomegalovirus exposure and HLA in healthy donors. Study conclusions and caveats: Rates of TCR association differed by HLA locus in a later analysis, with DRB1 highest and HLA-C lowest. A later analysis by the authors found several of the most significant clusters apparently linked to common viral pathogens.

This clone was seen a handful of times. The antigen is undetermined. This CDR3 spans 16 amino acids. The V end was cut by 3 bases, the J end by 0 bases, with 9 bases between. CDR1 and CDR2 from the germline V gene are MNHNS and SASEGT. PCR involved 60 Vbeta and 13 Jbeta primers. The method was immunoSEQ multiplex PCR; TCRdb's version includes in-frame clones alone and lacks a portion of them. The table shows about 150,000 clones, with about 86% occurring only once. The V and J genes are TRBV6-1 and TRBJ2-6; TRBD2 is a possible D gene (5 bases). The TCR originated in a woman under 40 in good health and CMV-seronegative. Sequenced sample: PBMCs. CDR3 nucleotides: TGTGCCAGCAGTGAGCACGGAGGCTCTGGGGCCAACGTCCTGACTTTC. As protein: CASSEHGGSGANVLTF.